This TCR beta chain was observed in a study of beta chain features in type 1 diabetes. General study results and limits: Insertion counts at VDJ junctions were lower in type 1 diabetes patients, who also showed more deletions there. Shorter TCRB CDR3s, moderately but significantly so, were found in Type 1 diabetes patients in all four CD4+ subsets.

In this sample, this clone turned up a few times. As yet, its antigen is unknown. Investigators reverse transcribed all isolated RNA, so they sequenced expressed TCRB transcripts. Data came from immunoSEQ multiplex PCR; TCRdb stores just in-frame clones and leaves some out. The sample lists 50,000 to 65,000 clones, 35% to 50% occurring once. The germline CDR1 and CDR2 sequences are MNHEY and SMNVEV (reference sequence). V lost 7 bases, J lost 5 bases, and 8 bases lay in between. The CDR3 is made up of 12 amino acids. CD4+ naive, central memory, regulatory and stem cell-like memory subsets were isolated by sorting on CD45RO/CCR7/CD25/CD127/CD95/CD27.

The clonotype originates from a man between 25 and 39 years old with type 1 diabetes. The sample taken for sequencing was Tregs from blood. The chain employs TRBV27 and TRBJ1-4; tentatively, D is TRBD1 (5 bases). CDR3 nucleotide sequence: TGTGCCAGCACGGGACTCAATGAAAAACTGTTTTTT. Translated: CASTGLNEKLFF.